The 30 T cell receptor beta chains below all came from one sample that was sequenced in a study of cytomegalovirus exposure and HLA in healthy donors. It was with 60 Vbeta and 13 Jbeta primers that the PCR ran. Profiling relied on immunoSEQ multiplex PCR, and the TCRdb table lists in-frame clones only, not all of them. The sample consists of more than 150,000 clones, 75% to 90% of them appearing once. The sequencing input was PBMCs. These receptor sequences come from a man aged 35 to 55 in good health and CMV-seropositive.

V is TRBV9 and J is TRBJ2-7; TRBD2 matches 7 bases. CDR1 and CDR2 (germline): SGDLS, YYNGEE. The CDR3 is made up of 15 amino acids. Trimming removed 1 base from V and 0 bases from J; junction bases left unmatched: 4. The chain's CDR3 is CASSVRGTNSYEQYF. DNA of the CDR3: TGTGCCAGCAGCGTACGGGGGACTAACTCCTACGAGCAGTACTTC.

The V and J genes are TRBV5-1 and TRBJ2-2; 9 bases line up with TRBD2. The CDR3 length is 15 residues. Germline-derived CDR1 and CDR2 are SGHRS and YFSETQ. V was pared by 0 bases and J by 3 bases, with 0 bases of the junction left unmatched. The CDR3 bases are TGCGCCAGCAGCTTGGTAGCGGGGGACACCGGGGAGCTGTTTTTT. Its translation: CASSLVAGDTGELFF.

The V and J genes are TRBV19 and TRBJ2-1, with 9 bases matching TRBD2. Germline values: CDR1 LNHDA, CDR2 SQIVND (reference sequence). The CDR3 extends over 13 amino acids. The V and J ends lost 3 bases and 9 bases, in that order; junction bases with no gene match: 3. CDR3 DNA sequence: TGTGCCAGTAGTATCGGGACTAGCACTGAGCAGTTCTTC. It specifies CASSIGTSTEQFF.

This clone was observed a few times. The CDR3 loop reads CASSFPGGDTGELFF. CDR3 DNA: TGTGCCAGCAGCTTTCCAGGGGGCGACACCGGGGAGCTGTTTTTT. The rearrangement joins TRBV11-1 to TRBJ2-2; TRBD1 agrees at 8 bases. The V and J ends lost 3 bases and 3 bases, in that order; junction bases with no gene match: 3. The CDR3 extends over 15 amino acids. Looked up from germline, CDR1 is SGHAT and CDR2 is FQDESV (reference sequence).

This chain joins TRBV11-3 and TRBJ2-3; 8 nucleotides agree with TRBD1. CDR1 is SGHNT, CDR2 YENEEA, per germline. The V and J ends lost 8 bases and 3 bases, in that order; junction bases with no gene match: 7. CDR3 length equals 14 residues. The CDR3 sequence: CASSFGQGTDTQYF. Here the CDR3 DNA reads TGTGCCAGCTCCTTCGGACAGGGAACAGATACGCAGTATTTT.

The rearrangement joins TRBV29-1 to TRBJ2-2; TRBD1 might be the D (5 bases). V dropped 5 bases and J dropped 4 bases, with 20 bases sitting between them. Germline CDR1 reads SQVTM; CDR2 reads ANQGSEA. This CDR3 comprises 16 residues. Here the CDR3 DNA reads TGCAGCGTTCAAGGGGCCCTTGGCCTGGGCACCGGGGAGCTGTTTTTT. Translated: CSVQGALGLGTGELFF.

CDR3 nucleotide sequence: TGTGCCAGCAGCCCCCTTAACTATGGCTACACCTTC. This gives the protein CASSPLNYGYTF. The chain carries TRBV28 and TRBJ1-2, with D uncertain. Germline loops: CDR1 MDHEN, CDR2 SYDVKM. This CDR3 has 12 residues. V lost 6 bases and J lost 1, with 6 bases in between.

This chain uses TRBV4-2 with TRBJ2-5; TRBD2 aligns across 8 bases. The junction had 12 bases not matched to a gene; V was cut back by 4 bases and J by 5 bases. The CDR3 has 16 amino acids. Per germline, CDR1 LGHNA and CDR2 YNFKEQ. The CDR3 DNA follows: TGTGCCAGCAGCCTTCGTCTGGGCGGGGGGAGCGAGACCCAGTACTTC. Its protein is CASSLRLGGGSETQYF.

The chain combines TRBV9 with TRBJ1-6; D gene unclear. This CDR3 spans 15 amino acids. CDR1 is SGDLS and CDR2 is YYNGEE in the germline V gene. V lost 0 bases and J 6 bases, leaving 10 bases between the germline ends. CDR3 DNA sequence: TGTGCCAGCAGCGTAGAGCTAGAACTTAATTCACCCCTCCACTTT. Protein: CASSVELELNSPLHF.

This clone was seen a handful of times. The chain couples TRBV15 to TRBJ2-7; TRBD1 matches at 10 bases. Germline loops: CDR1 LNHNV, CDR2 YYDKDF (reference sequence). J was trimmed by 2 bases and V by 0 bases; bases with no gene match: 7. The CDR3 covers 17 residues. CDR3 sequence (DNA): TGTGCCACCAGCAGAGATGCGGGGACAGGGGTGGCCTACGAGCAGTACTTC. This sequence encodes CATSRDAGTGVAYEQYF.

This chain uses TRBV2 with TRBJ1-5; 9 positions agree with TRBD1. V was clipped by 8 bases and J by 1 base; unmatched bases: 6. CDR1 is SNHLY and CDR2 is FYNNEI in the germline V gene. The length of the CDR3 is 15 residues. CDR3 sequence (DNA): TGTGCCAGCCAGTCGACAGGGGGGAGCAATCAGCCCCAGCATTTT. Amino acids: CASQSTGGSNQPQHF.

This clone occurred once. Compared with germline, one end of the junction differs, possibly owing to a read error. V gene TRBV7-9 combines with J gene TRBJ1-4; D is unresolved. Per germline, CDR1 SEHNR and CDR2 FQNEAQ (reference sequence). This CDR3 is 16 amino acids long. CDR3 residues: CSSSHKPGSRNEKLFF. DNA of the CDR3: TGTTCCAGCAGCCACAAACCGGGGTCCCGTAATGAAAAACTGTTTTTT. Combining the CDR3 with reference TRBV7-9 and TRBJ1-4 gives the whole variable domain DTGVSQNPRHKITKRGQNVTFRCDPISEHNRLYWYRQTLGQGPEFLTYFQNEAQLEKSRLLSDRFSAERPKGSFSTLEIQRTEQGDSAMYLCSSSHKPGSRNEKLFFGSGTQLSVL.

The genes are TRBV13 and TRBJ1-4, with D maybe TRBD1 (5 bases). Trimming stripped 2 bases from V and 8 bases from J, with 18 bases between. Germline-derived CDR1 and CDR2 are PRHDT and FYEKMQ (reference sequence). The CDR3 length is 16 residues. CDR3: CASSLLDPREGEKLFF. CDR3 sequence (DNA): TGTGCCAGCAGCTTACTCGACCCCAGGGAAGGAGAAAAACTGTTTTTT.

The J gene is TRBJ2-3, the V gene TRBV10-1; the D gene is possibly TRBD2 (6 bases). This CDR3 has 16 residues. The V end lost 11 bases, the J end lost 3 bases, and 24 bases lay between the germline ends. Germline V gene lookup returns CDR1 WNHNN and CDR2 SYGVQD (reference sequence). CDR3 amino acids: CAAPTGPGERTDTQYF. The DNA of the CDR3 is TGCGCCGCCCCGACTGGACCGGGGGAACGTACAGATACGCAGTATTTT.

This rearrangement joins TRBV14 to TRBJ2-2; TRBD1 matches 8 bases. Germline V gene lookup returns CDR1 SGHDN and CDR2 FVKESK. The V and J ends lost 3 bases and 6 bases, in that order; junction bases with no gene match: 3. The CDR3 loop spans 14 amino acids. This CDR3 is CASSHRGQSGELFF. CDR3 DNA sequence: TGTGCCAGCAGCCACAGGGGGCAATCCGGGGAGCTGTTTTTT.

This chain connects TRBV25-1 to TRBJ2-5; 8 bases map to TRBD1. The germline gives CDR1 MGHDK, CDR2 SYGVNS. V gave up 4 bases and J gave up 2 bases; unmatched junction bases: 3. This CDR3 has 14 residues. The DNA of the CDR3 is TGTGCCAGCAGTGGGACAGGGCGGCAAGAGACCCAGTACTTC. It is translated as CASSGTGRQETQYF.

The chain joins TRBV4-1 to TRBJ1-1, with D perhaps TRBD1 (5 bases). V was trimmed by 3 bases and J by 8 bases, leaving 16 bases between them. This CDR3 comprises 14 residues. The germline V gene encodes CDR1 MGHRA and CDR2 YSYEKL. CDR3 DNA: TGCGCCAGCAGCCACTTCAGGGAATCGTCGGAAGCTTTCTTT. Amino acid sequence: CASSHFRESSEAFF.

J is TRBJ2-7 and V is TRBV5-1, with D possibly being TRBD1 (6 bases). The V and J ends lost 4 bases and 5 bases respectively, with 16 bases between them. Per germline, CDR1 SGHRS and CDR2 YFSETQ. This CDR3 is 14 amino acids long. The CDR3 reads CASSMMTGINEQYF. The CDR3 DNA reads TGCGCCAGCAGCATGATGACAGGAATTAACGAGCAGTACTTC. Drawing the rest from reference TRBV5-1 and TRBJ2-7, the complete variable domain is KAGVTQTPRYLIKTRGQQVTLSCSPISGHRSVSWYQQTPGQGLQFLFEYFSETQRNKGNFPGRFSGRQFSNSRSEMNVSTLELGDSALYLCASSMMTGINEQYFGPGTRLTVT.

This chain uses TRBV7-9 with TRBJ2-5; D possibly corresponds to TRBD2 (7 bases). Trimming shortened V by 5 bases and J by 5 bases, and 12 bases separated the two germline ends. This CDR3 is 13 amino acids long. Germline V lookup: CDR1 SEHNR, CDR2 FQNEAQ (reference sequence). This CDR3 reads CASSGGAVETQYF. CDR3 bases: TGTGCCAGCAGCGGGGGGGCCGTGGAGACCCAGTACTTC.

This chain joins TRBV4-1 and TRBJ1-2; the match to TRBD1 covers 7 bases. Germline loops: CDR1 MGHRA, CDR2 YSYEKL. CDR3 length: 16 residues. J lost 11 bases, V lost 4 bases, and 19 bases had no gene match. The CDR3 reads CASSRENRDSGSGYTF. CDR3 in DNA: TGCGCCAGCAGCCGAGAAAACCGGGACAGCGGCTCTGGGTACACCTTC.

The chain recombines TRBV6-1 with TRBJ1-2; 8 bases map to TRBD1. J lost 3 bases, V lost 3 bases, and 6 bases had no gene match. CDR3 length: 15 residues. The germline gives CDR1 MNHNS, CDR2 SASEGT. This chain's CDR3 is CASSEGRGLYYGYTF. In DNA, the CDR3 is TGTGCCAGCAGTGAGGGCAGGGGGCTTTACTATGGCTACACCTTC.

The chain has TRBV5-4 and TRBJ1-1; D is uncertain. With 4 bases removed from V and 4 bases from J, the gap between germline ends came to 8 bases. Per the germline V gene, CDR1 is SGHNT and CDR2 is YYREEE (reference sequence). This CDR3 spans 12 amino acids. The CDR3 coding sequence is TGTGCCAGCAGCCCGGAGACCACTGAAGCTTTCTTT. Its protein is CASSPETTEAFF.

The chain links TRBV10-3 to TRBJ2-7, with TRBD1 identical over 10 bases. V was clipped by 2 bases and J by 6 bases; unmatched bases: 4. The CDR3 loop spans 14 amino acids. CDR1 ENHRY and CDR2 SYGVKD come from the germline V gene. The CDR3 coding sequence is TGTGCCATCAGTGAGGGGACAGGGGTAGTCGAGCAGTACTTC. Amino acid sequence: CAISEGTGVVEQYF.

The chain links TRBV7-9 to TRBJ2-7; 11 positions agree with TRBD1. The junction had 7 bases not matched to a gene; V was cut back by 8 bases and J by 4 bases. CDR3 length: 14 amino acids. Germline V gene sequence: CDR1 SEHNR, CDR2 FQNEAQ (reference sequence). CDR3 in amino acids: CASETGTGGYEQYF. The CDR3 DNA follows: TGTGCCAGCGAGACCGGGACAGGGGGATACGAGCAGTACTTC.

The gene calls are TRBV6-5 and TRBJ2-5; TRBD1 agrees at 11 bases. Germline trimming cut 6 bases from V and 5 bases from J; bases unmatched to any gene: 8. This CDR3 region has 15 residues. Germline CDR1 MNHEY, CDR2 SVGAGI. CDR3 protein: CASSPGQGAMETQYF. Written as DNA, the CDR3 is TGTGCCAGCAGCCCAGGACAGGGGGCGATGGAGACCCAGTACTTC.

The chain has TRBV6-1 and TRBJ1-5, with unresolved D. CDR1 MNHNS and CDR2 SASEGT come from the germline V gene. V was shortened by 2 bases and J by 1 base, with 6 bases between the two germline ends. The CDR3 consists of 14 residues. The CDR3 sequence is CASSEQASNQPQHF. In DNA form, the CDR3 reads TGTGCCAGCAGTGAACAGGCCAGCAATCAGCCCCAGCATTTT.

Concerning this clone: Germline and junction disagree at one end, which may indicate a read error. The chain has TRBV7-7 and TRBJ2-1; D ambiguous. CDR3 length equals 15 residues. Looked up from germline, CDR1 is SSHAT and CDR2 is FNYEAQ (reference sequence). The CDR3 region is CASSPGFGYNNEQFF. In DNA, the CDR3 is TGTGCTAGCAGTCCCGGGTTCGGGTATAACAATGAGCAGTTCTTC.

This clone has a single count. The genes are TRBV9 and TRBJ2-1; D gene uncertain. The CDR3 spans 16 residues. CDR1 and CDR2 (germline): SGDLS, YYNGEE. The germline V and J ends were trimmed by 0 bases and 0 bases, with 10 bases remaining between them. The CDR3 DNA follows: TGTGCCAGCAGCGTAGACGGCGGCTACTCCTACAATGAGCAGTTCTTC. Protein product: CASSVDGGYSYNEQFF.

The V gene is TRBV6-5, the J gene TRBJ1-5, with TRBD1 identical over 7 bases. CDR3 length equals 13 residues. CDR1 is MNHEY and CDR2 is SVGAGI in the germline V gene. The J segment lost 6 bases and the V segment lost 6 bases, leaving 5 bases of the junction unmatched. The CDR3 loop is CASSYDRAQPQHF. CDR3 in DNA: TGTGCCAGCAGCTATGACAGGGCTCAGCCCCAGCATTTT.

This sequence joins TRBV5-6 and TRBJ2-1; 7 bases map to TRBD1. V was clipped by 4 bases and J by 7 bases; unmatched bases: 8. The CDR3 covers 14 residues. CDR1 SGHDT and CDR2 YYEEEE come from the germline V gene. In DNA, the CDR3 is TGTGCCAGCAGCCGGGGACAGTTGCTAAATGAGCAGTTCTTC. Translating gives CASSRGQLLNEQFF.